This is a list of T cell receptor beta chains from one sample in a study of beta chain features in type 1 diabetes. Method: immunoSEQ multiplex PCR; TCRdb's copy keeps in-frame clones and lacks some. The data contain 110,000 to 150,000 clones, about 7% of them singletons. The source material was central memory CD4+ T cells from blood. These receptors all stem from a woman aged 25 to 39 in good health. CDR3s include the opening cysteine and the closing phenylalanine or tryptophan. A D gene is named only where the DNA matches it firmly. Where a row states a size, it is once, few, many or the class of an expanded clone; other rows omit it.

v_gene: TRBV18
abundance: few
len: 15
j_gene: TRBJ2-1
d_gene: TRBD2
CDR3nt: TGTGCCAGCTCACCAAGCGGGAGGGTGTACAATGAGCAGTTCTTC
CDR3aa: CASSPSGRVYNEQFF

v_gene: TRBV4-2
abundance: -
len: 16
j_gene: TRBJ1-2
d_gene: TRBD1
CDR3nt: TGTGCCAGCAGCCTCCAGGGTACAGGGGGGAACTATGGCTACACCTTC
CDR3aa: CASSLQGTGGNYGYTF

v_gene: TRBV7-2
abundance: many
len: 14
j_gene: TRBJ2-6
d_gene: -
CDR3nt: TGTGCTGGAGCGGCTCACTCTGGGGCCAACGTCCTGACTTTC
CDR3aa: CAGAAHSGANVLTF

v_gene: TRBV19
abundance: few
len: 13
j_gene: TRBJ1-1
d_gene: -
CDR3nt: TGTGCCAGTACCCCACTTTGGAGCACTGAAGCTTTCTTT
CDR3aa: CASTPLWSTEAFF

v_gene: TRBV29-1
abundance: -
len: 14
j_gene: TRBJ2-1
d_gene: -
CDR3nt: TGCAGCGTCCTCCATGTAGTTGCCTACAATGAGCAGTTCTTC
CDR3aa: CSVLHVVAYNEQFF

v_gene: TRBV6-1
abundance: few
len: 13
j_gene: TRBJ2-1
d_gene: TRBD1
CDR3nt: TGTGCCAGCAGCCGGGACAGGGTGGTTGTGGGGTTCTTC
CDR3aa: CASSRDRVVVGFF

v_gene: TRBV6-6
abundance: few
len: 13
j_gene: TRBJ2-1
d_gene: TRBD2
CDR3nt: TGTGCCAGTAGCGGGAACTCCTACAATGAGCAGTTCTTC
CDR3aa: CASSGNSYNEQFF

v_gene: TRBV5-1
abundance: few
len: 14
j_gene: TRBJ2-5
d_gene: TRBD2
CDR3nt: TGCGCCAGCAGCTCGGGACTAGCCGGGGAGACCCAGTACTTC
CDR3aa: CASSSGLAGETQYF

v_gene: TRBV7-2
abundance: -
len: 14
j_gene: TRBJ1-5
d_gene: TRBD1
CDR3nt: TGTGCCAGCAGCCAGACAATGACAGGGGGGCCCCAGCATTTT
CDR3aa: CASSQTMTGGPQHF

v_gene: TRBV5-1
abundance: few
len: 14
j_gene: TRBJ2-7
d_gene: -
CDR3nt: TGCGCCAGCAGCCCGGTTCCTCCCTCCTACGAGCAGTACTTC
CDR3aa: CASSPVPPSYEQYF

v_gene: TRBV7-9
abundance: few
len: 15
j_gene: TRBJ2-1
d_gene: -
CDR3nt: TGTGCCAGCAGCTTAGCGGGGACTGCGCACAATGAGCAGTTCTTC
CDR3aa: CASSLAGTAHNEQFF

v_gene: TRBV6-6
abundance: -
len: 13
j_gene: TRBJ1-5
d_gene: -
CDR3nt: TGTGCCAGCAGAGCAACAGGGAATCAGCCCCAGCATTTT
CDR3aa: CASRATGNQPQHF

v_gene: TRBV11-1
abundance: few
len: 12
j_gene: TRBJ1-2
d_gene: -
CDR3nt: TGTGCCAGCAGCTTAGAACAGCAAGGCTACACCTTC
CDR3aa: CASSLEQQGYTF

v_gene: TRBV2
abundance: -
len: 14
j_gene: TRBJ1-1
d_gene: TRBD1
CDR3nt: TGTGCCAGCACTTCGGGACAGGGCTACACTGAAGCTTTCTTT
CDR3aa: CASTSGQGYTEAFF

v_gene: TRBV11-2
abundance: -
len: 16
j_gene: TRBJ2-5
d_gene: TRBD1
CDR3nt: TGTGCCAGCAGCTTAAGGGGGCTAAGGGAAGGGGAGACCCAGTACTTC
CDR3aa: CASSLRGLREGETQYF

v_gene: TRBV5-6
abundance: -
len: 14
j_gene: TRBJ2-1
d_gene: -
CDR3nt: TGTGCCAGCGCGACGACAACAGGAACGAATGAGCAGTTCTTC
CDR3aa: CASATTTGTNEQFF

v_gene: TRBV2
abundance: -
len: 15
j_gene: TRBJ2-1
d_gene: -
CDR3nt: TGTGCCAGCAGTGAAGCGGCGGTGATATACAATGAGCAGTTCTTC
CDR3aa: CASSEAAVIYNEQFF

v_gene: TRBV14
abundance: few
len: 14
j_gene: TRBJ1-2
d_gene: -
CDR3nt: TGTGCCAGCAGCCCACGACTACCTAACTATGGCTACACCTTC
CDR3aa: CASSPRLPNYGYTF

v_gene: TRBV5-4
abundance: few
len: 15
j_gene: TRBJ2-7
d_gene: -
CDR3nt: TGTGCCAGCAGCTTCGGACTCGGCGGGGCCTACGAGCAGTACTTC
CDR3aa: CASSFGLGGAYEQYF

v_gene: TRBV4-3
abundance: -
len: 16
j_gene: TRBJ2-3
d_gene: -
CDR3nt: TGCGCCAGCAGCCAAGGACTGTTGACTGGCACAGATACGCAGTATTTT
CDR3aa: CASSQGLLTGTDTQYF

v_gene: TRBV27
abundance: -
len: 13
j_gene: TRBJ2-5
d_gene: -
CDR3nt: TGTGCCAGCAGTCGCAGGGAACAAGAGACCCAGTACTTC
CDR3aa: CASSRREQETQYF

v_gene: TRBV6-5
abundance: few
len: 15
j_gene: TRBJ2-7
d_gene: TRBD2
CDR3nt: TGTGCCAGCAGTATGGGATCTAGCGGAACCTACGAGCAGTACTTC
CDR3aa: CASSMGSSGTYEQYF

v_gene: TRBV7-2
abundance: -
len: 15
j_gene: TRBJ1-1
d_gene: TRBD1
CDR3nt: TGTGCCAGCAGCTTAAAGGCAGGGGGGAACACTGAAGCTTTCTTT
CDR3aa: CASSLKAGGNTEAFF

v_gene: TRBV15
abundance: -
len: 16
j_gene: TRBJ2-3
d_gene: -
CDR3nt: TGTGCCACCAGCAGAGATTGGAGGAGGGAATCGGATACGCAGTATTTT
CDR3aa: CATSRDWRRESDTQYF

v_gene: TRBV6-6
abundance: few
len: 15
j_gene: TRBJ2-1
d_gene: -
CDR3nt: TGTGCCAGCAGTTACTCGAAACGGGCCTACAATGAGCAGTTCTTC
CDR3aa: CASSYSKRAYNEQFF

v_gene: TRBV10-3
abundance: few
len: 14
j_gene: TRBJ2-5
d_gene: TRBD1
CDR3nt: TGTGCCATCAGCTCCGGGACAGGGGGAGAGACCCAGTACTTC
CDR3aa: CAISSGTGGETQYF

v_gene: TRBV7-2
abundance: many
len: 14
j_gene: TRBJ2-1
d_gene: -
CDR3nt: TGTGCCAGCAGCTTCGGGACTTCGGTTAATGAGCAGTTCTTC
CDR3aa: CASSFGTSVNEQFF

v_gene: TRBV7-2
abundance: few
len: 14
j_gene: TRBJ2-7
d_gene: TRBD2
CDR3nt: TGTGCCAGCAGCTTAGACAGGACTAGCGGCGAGCAGTACTTC
CDR3aa: CASSLDRTSGEQYF

v_gene: TRBV6-5
abundance: -
len: 14
j_gene: TRBJ2-2
d_gene: -
CDR3nt: TGTGCCAGCAGGCGACAGGAGAACACCGGGGAGCTGTTTTTT
CDR3aa: CASRRQENTGELFF

v_gene: TRBV10-3
abundance: -
len: 13
j_gene: TRBJ2-1
d_gene: -
CDR3nt: TGTGCCATAAAGCAGGAGGTCGGGTCTGAGCAGTTCTTC
CDR3aa: CAIKQEVGSEQFF

v_gene: TRBV5-5
abundance: few
len: 15
j_gene: TRBJ2-2
d_gene: -
CDR3nt: TGTGCCAGCAGATCCCACGGGTCAACCGGCGGGGAGCTGTTTTTT
CDR3aa: CASRSHGSTGGELFF

v_gene: TRBV4-3
abundance: many
len: 14
j_gene: TRBJ1-5
d_gene: -
CDR3nt: TGCGCCAGCAGCCAGGCGGAAAGCAATCAGCCCCAGCATTTT
CDR3aa: CASSQAESNQPQHF

v_gene: TRBV18
abundance: -
len: 14
j_gene: TRBJ2-1
d_gene: TRBD1
CDR3nt: TGTGCCAGCTCACCCCGGGACAGGTACAATGAGCAGTTCTTC
CDR3aa: CASSPRDRYNEQFF

v_gene: TRBV4-1
abundance: -
len: 14
j_gene: TRBJ2-5
d_gene: TRBD2
CDR3nt: TGCGCCAGCAGCCCTAGCGGGAGGGGTGAGACCCAGTACTTC
CDR3aa: CASSPSGRGETQYF

v_gene: TRBV28
abundance: -
len: 13
j_gene: TRBJ1-2
d_gene: -
CDR3nt: TGTGCCAGCAGGGGGGACACACTCTATGGCTACACCTTC
CDR3aa: CASRGDTLYGYTF

v_gene: TRBV28
abundance: many
len: 13
j_gene: TRBJ2-5
d_gene: TRBD2
CDR3nt: TGTGCCAGCAGACATAGCGGGAGCGAGACCCAGTACTTC
CDR3aa: CASRHSGSETQYF

v_gene: TRBV30
abundance: few
len: 16
j_gene: TRBJ1-2
d_gene: -
CDR3nt: TGTGCCTGGACCCCACCAGGGTACCCGACTAACTATGGCTACACCTTC
CDR3aa: CAWTPPGYPTNYGYTF

v_gene: TRBV2
abundance: -
len: 15
j_gene: TRBJ2-7
d_gene: TRBD1
CDR3nt: TGTGCCAGCAGTTTCGACAGGGCCCCAGGAAGCGAGCAGTACTTC
CDR3aa: CASSFDRAPGSEQYF

v_gene: TRBV5-1
abundance: few
len: 15
j_gene: TRBJ2-2
d_gene: -
CDR3nt: TGCGCCAGCAGCTGGGGGGGCGCCGGCACCGGGGAGCTGTTTTTT
CDR3aa: CASSWGGAGTGELFF

v_gene: TRBV10-3
abundance: many
len: 13
j_gene: TRBJ2-5
d_gene: TRBD1
CDR3nt: TGTGCCATCAGTGCAGGGGGCCAAGAGACCCAGTACTTC
CDR3aa: CAISAGGQETQYF